The 16 T cell receptor beta chains listed next were all sequenced from one sample in a study of beta chain features in type 1 diabetes. General study results and limits: Significant though moderate, a shortening of TCRB CDR3s appeared in all four CD4+ subsets of Type 1 diabetes patients.

Expressed TCRB transcripts got sequenced, as all isolated RNA was reverse transcribed. Generated by immunoSEQ multiplex PCR, the TCRdb table keeps only in-frame clones and is missing some. The sample carries 300,000 or so clones, roughly an eighth recorded once. Their recognized antigens are unknown. Sequencing was performed on naive CD4+ T cells from blood. The receptors here all came from a man aged 25-45 years with type 1 diabetes.

To note about this clone: This specimen includes other DNA sequences encoding the same CDR3. The J gene is TRBJ2-7, the V gene TRBV5-1, with TRBD2 identical over 10 bases. The CDR3 is made up of 15 amino acids. Germline assignment: CDR1 SGHRS and CDR2 YFSETQ. V shed 0 bases and J 2 bases; nucleotides not matched to a gene: 2. The CDR3 nucleotides read TGCGCCAGCAGCTTGGGGACTAGCGGAACCTACGAGCAGTACTTC. It translates to CASSLGTSGTYEQYF.

This clone was observed a handful of times. The V call is TRBV10-3, the J call TRBJ2-2; 7 nucleotides align to TRBD1. This CDR3 has 15 residues. Germline-derived CDR1 and CDR2 are ENHRY and SYGVKD. V shed 5 bases and J 0 bases; nucleotides not matched to a gene: 3. CDR3 residues: CAISRQGANTGELFF. The CDR3 DNA is TGTGCCATCAGTAGACAGGGTGCGAACACCGGGGAGCTGTTTTTT.

This clone was picked up a small number of times. The V gene is TRBV15, the J gene TRBJ2-7; 7 bases are a match to TRBD2. The V segment lost 5 bases and the J segment 3 bases; nucleotides outside the gene matches: 13. The CDR3 runs to 16 residues. Germline CDR1 LNHNV, CDR2 YYDKDF (reference sequence). The CDR3 DNA is TGTGCCACCAGCCCGCGTGGGACCGGGACTAACTACGAGCAGTACTTC. Protein: CATSPRGTGTNYEQYF.

This clone appeared a few times. V is TRBV7-3 and J is TRBJ1-5; 7 bases map to TRBD1. The CDR3 has 13 amino acids. V trimming: 5 bases; J trimming: 5 bases; junction bases outside the gene matches: 3. The germline gives CDR1 SGHTA, CDR2 FQGTGA. CDR3 loop: CASSGGTDQPQHF. The CDR3 nucleotides read TGTGCCAGCAGCGGTGGGACAGATCAGCCCCAGCATTTT.

The V and J genes are TRBV5-4 and TRBJ2-5; TRBD2 aligns across 8 bases. CDR1 and CDR2 (germline): SGHNT, YYREEE (reference sequence). The CDR3 has 16 amino acids. With 0 bases clipped from V and 0 bases from J, the junction kept 4 bases outside the gene matches. CDR3 in DNA: TGTGCCAGCAGCTTGGGACTAGCGCGAAACCAAGAGACCCAGTACTTC. Translated, it gives CASSLGLARNQETQYF.

V is TRBV18 and J is TRBJ1-1; 7 bases fit TRBD1. Germline V gives CDR1 KGHSH, CDR2 LQKENI. The CDR3 spans 15 residues. Germline trimming cut 2 bases from V and 0 bases from J; bases unmatched to any gene: 3. The CDR3 nucleotides are TGTGCCAGCTCACCAAGGGGGCTATTGAACACTGAAGCTTTCTTT. This gives the protein CASSPRGLLNTEAFF.

The chain employs TRBV28 and TRBJ2-5; TRBD1 is a possible D gene (6 bases). V was pared by 6 bases and J by 5 bases, with 10 bases between. The CDR3 spans 12 residues. Germline V gene sequence: CDR1 MDHEN, CDR2 SYDVKM. CDR3 nucleotide sequence: TGTGCCAGCAGCTTCCAGGGGGAGACCCAGTACTTC. Its translation: CASSFQGETQYF.

This clone was found a few times. V usage is TRBV9 and J usage is TRBJ1-2, with 9 bases aligning to TRBD1. Germline CDR1 and CDR2: SGDLS and YYNGEE. The junction had 9 bases not matched to a gene; V was cut back by 4 bases and J by 5 bases. The CDR3 spans 15 residues. Written as DNA, the CDR3 is TGTGCCAGCAGCACCCAAAAGGGACAGGGTTATGGCTACACCTTC. Its protein is CASSTQKGQGYGYTF.

The CDR3 spells CASSLEASDGSYNEQFF. DNA for the CDR3: TGTGCCAGCAGTTTAGAGGCTAGCGATGGGTCCTACAATGAGCAGTTCTTC. The chain recombines TRBV27 with TRBJ2-1; the D gene is possibly TRBD2 (6 bases). CDR3 length equals 17 residues. Looked up from germline, CDR1 is MNHEY and CDR2 is SMNVEV (reference sequence). V was shortened by 2 bases and J by 1 base, with 15 bases between the two germline ends.

This clone was observed a few times. The chain couples TRBV29-1 to TRBJ2-3; TRBD2 is a possible D gene (6 bases). Germline loops: CDR1 SQVTM, CDR2 ANQGSEA. V was pared by 6 bases and J by 6 bases, with 13 bases between. There are 12 residues in the CDR3. DNA of the CDR3: TGCAGCGTCCACTTAAGCGGGGATACGCAGTATTTT. Translating gives CSVHLSGDTQYF.

In its sample, this clone was seen a few times. This chain joins TRBV5-6 and TRBJ1-5; D is perhaps TRBD1 (6 bases). CDR1 and CDR2 (germline): SGHDT, YYEEEE. Trimming took 1 base from V and 6 from J, leaving 17 bases between them. This CDR3 is 16 amino acids long. The CDR3 nucleotides are TGTGCCAGCAGCTTGACCGGACAGTTCTCCGTTCAGCCCCAGCATTTT. Amino acids: CASSLTGQFSVQPQHF.

The J gene is TRBJ2-3, the V gene TRBV30; weak D call: TRBD1 (5 bases). The CDR3 extends over 13 amino acids. The germline V gene encodes CDR1 GTSNPN and CDR2 SVGIG (reference sequence). Trimming stripped 3 bases from V and 2 bases from J, with 9 bases between. CDR3 sequence (DNA): TGTGCCTGGAGAGGGGTCGTCACAGATACGCAGTATTTT. It translates to CAWRGVVTDTQYF.

The chain couples TRBV4-2 to TRBJ2-1, with 7 bases identical to TRBD1. Germline lookup yields CDR1 LGHNA and CDR2 YNFKEQ. The CDR3 has 14 residues. V was pared by 1 base and J by 8 bases, with 5 bases of the junction left unmatched. CDR3 protein: CASSQGQGGYEQFF. The CDR3 region has the DNA TGTGCCAGCAGCCAAGGACAGGGTGGCTATGAGCAGTTCTTC.

The chain links TRBV9 to TRBJ2-2; TRBD2 agrees at 7 bases. The V gene's germline CDR1 is SGDLS and CDR2 YYNGEE. V lost 0 bases, J lost 4 bases, and 6 bases stayed unmatched. The CDR3 runs to 16 residues. CDR3 in DNA: TGTGCCAGCAGCGTAGGTGGCGGGAGTAGCACCGGGGAGCTGTTTTTT. Residues: CASSVGGGSSTGELFF.

Only a few counts were recorded for this clone. The chain recombines TRBV4-2 with TRBJ2-1, with D unclear. Trimming removed 1 base from V and 8 bases from J, with 3 bases in between. This CDR3 region has 11 residues. The V gene's germline CDR1 is LGHNA and CDR2 YNFKEQ. The CDR3 nucleotides are TGTGCCAGCAGCCAAGTCGATGAGCAGTTCTTC. Amino acids: CASSQVDEQFF.

V and J are TRBV28 and TRBJ2-7; TRBD2 agrees at 9 bases. Germline CDR1 is MDHEN and CDR2 is SYDVKM. This CDR3 is 13 amino acids long. V dropped 7 bases and J dropped 2; count of bases not matched to a gene: 3. This CDR3 is CASKRGRAYEQYF. The CDR3 nucleotides are TGTGCCAGCAAGCGCGGGAGGGCCTACGAGCAGTACTTC.